This T cell receptor (beta chain) was identified in a study of blood T cell repertoires in COVID-19. The overall study: Whether acute or convalescent, the COVID-19 samples came from the United States, Italy and Spain. T cells, B-cell-depleted T cells, or PBMCs provided the cDNA or gDNA that served as material.

Per the original methods: Reference gene primers were amplified, and this amplification served to estimate nucleated cell counts. TCRdb's table, derived via immunoSEQ multiplex PCR, lists solely in-frame clones and lacks some. For V, J and clone size, that table is used; D and trimming come from the DNA. This sample has about 280,000 clones, with about 89% found just once. The CDR3 contains 13 residues. Germline V gives CDR1 GTSNPN, CDR2 SVGIG (reference sequence). The origin of this receptor is a man aged 40-55 years with acute or convalescent COVID-19. Sequencing used peripheral blood. The J gene is TRBJ2-3, the V gene TRBV30; 9 nucleotides match TRBD1. CDR3 in DNA: TGTGCTGTTAAAAGGACAGGGGCAGATACGCAGTATTTT. Its translation: CAVKRTGADTQYF.